Listed here are 31 T cell receptor beta chains from one sample, sequenced in a study of blood T cell repertoires in COVID-19. Clones were sequenced by immunoSEQ multiplex PCR, and TCRdb holds only the in-frame ones, with some missing. This table holds about 33,000 clones, 88% found once. Sequenced: peripheral blood. The origin of the receptors is a human donor in a cohort sampled during active COVID-19.

The V call is TRBV6-5, the J call TRBJ2-1; 8 bases are shared with TRBD2. V was pared by 8 bases and J by 14 bases, with 14 bases of the junction left unmatched. The germline CDR1 and CDR2 sequences are MNHEY and SVGAGI. The CDR3 consists of 13 residues. Here the CDR3 DNA reads TGTGCCAGCGCTCCGGGACTAGATATCGGTGAGTTCTTC. Residues: CASAPGLDIGEFF.

The J gene is TRBJ2-1, the V gene TRBV6-5, with 9 bases that match TRBD1. Germline assignment: CDR1 MNHEY and CDR2 SVGAGI. V lost 6 bases and J lost 6; bases outside the gene matches: 9. The CDR3 totals 15 residues. The chain's CDR3 is CASSLDRGAVNEQFF. The CDR3 nucleotides read TGTGCCAGCAGCCTAGACAGGGGGGCTGTCAATGAGCAGTTCTTC.

This clone has a single count. This sequence joins TRBV7-9 and TRBJ1-1; D call uncertain. The CDR3 length is 13 residues. V was pared by 2 bases and J by 4 bases, with 8 bases between. CDR1 is SEHNR and CDR2 is FQNEAQ in the germline V gene (reference sequence). The CDR3 protein is CASSLLSSTEAFF. The CDR3 DNA sequence: TGTGCCAGCAGCTTATTATCGAGCACTGAAGCTTTCTTT.

The chain is built from TRBV9 and TRBJ2-7; possibly TRBD1 for D (6 bases). CDR1 and CDR2 (germline): SGDLS, YYNGEE. V shed 4 bases and J shed 6 bases, with 11 bases lying between them. The CDR3 consists of 12 residues. The CDR3: CASSRQDSEQYF. For the CDR3, the DNA is TGTGCCAGCAGCCGACAGGATAGCGAGCAGTACTTC.

This chain links TRBV5-4 with TRBJ2-1; the match to TRBD2 covers 8 bases. The CDR3 spans 16 residues. V was clipped by 4 bases and J by 8 bases; unmatched bases: 14. CDR1 and CDR2 (germline): SGHNT, YYREEE (reference sequence). CDR3 DNA: TGTGCCAGCAGCCTCCCCACTAGCGGTGAACCGGATGAGCAGTTCTTC. Protein: CASSLPTSGEPDEQFF. The full variable domain, its missing parts supplied by reference TRBV5-4 and TRBJ2-1, is ETGVTQSPTHLIKTRGQQVTLRCSSQSGHNTVSWYQQALGQGPQFIFQYYREEENGRGNFPPRFSGLQFPNYSSELNVNALELDDSALYLCASSLPTSGEPDEQFFGPGTRLTVL.

J is TRBJ1-3 and V is TRBV5-1; no clear D. Per germline, CDR1 SGHRS and CDR2 YFSETQ. The CDR3 is 13 residues long. The germline V and J ends were trimmed by 1 base and 2 bases, with 4 bases remaining between them. The CDR3 is CASSLSAGNTIYF. The CDR3 nucleotides are TGCGCCAGCAGCTTGTCGGCTGGAAACACCATATATTTT.

The chain couples TRBV7-3 to TRBJ1-2, with a weak D call TRBD1 (6 bases). The V gene's germline CDR1 is SGHTA and CDR2 FQGTGA. There are 13 residues in the CDR3. V lost 2 bases and J 8 bases, leaving 12 bases between the germline ends. DNA of the CDR3: TGTGCCAGCAGCTTAGCACAGGGCGGCGGCTACACCTTC. As protein: CASSLAQGGGYTF. Looking up the rest from reference TRBV7-3 and TRBJ1-2 gives the full variable domain: GAGVSQTPSNKVTEKGKYVELRCDPISGHTALYWYRQSLGQGPEFLIYFQGTGAADDSGLPNDRFFAVRPEGSVSTLKIQRTERGDSAVYLCASSLAQGGGYTFGSGTRLTVV.

The rearrangement joins TRBV9 to TRBJ2-5; 11 positions agree with TRBD2. The CDR3 is 18 residues long. The V gene's germline CDR1 is SGDLS and CDR2 YYNGEE. V shed 0 bases and J 5 bases; nucleotides not matched to a gene: 12. The DNA of the CDR3 is TGTGCCAGCAGCGTAGCTACGGCTAGCGGGAGGTTCACGGAGACCCAGTACTTC. Translated: CASSVATASGRFTETQYF.

The chain carries TRBV4-2 and TRBJ2-3, with D possibly TRBD2 on 6 matching bases. Trimming took 2 bases from V and 6 from J, leaving 21 bases between them. There are 17 residues in the CDR3. The germline V gene has CDR1 LGHNA and CDR2 YNFKEQ. CDR3 coding DNA: TGTGCCAGCAGCCAATACCTGCCGGGACTGGCCCCCGATACGCAGTATTTT. Translating gives CASSQYLPGLAPDTQYF.

This sequence joins TRBV9 and TRBJ1-2; D might be TRBD1 (6 bases). Germline CDR1 SGDLS, CDR2 YYNGEE. CDR3 length equals 16 residues. V lost 4 bases and J 1 base, leaving 17 bases between the germline ends. This CDR3 reads CASSTRRGGYNYGYTF. CDR3 nucleotide sequence: TGTGCCAGCAGCACGCGCCGGGGGGGCTATAACTATGGCTACACCTTC.

This chain links TRBV5-6 with TRBJ1-3, with unresolved D. CDR1 is SGHDT and CDR2 is YYEEEE in the germline V gene. V lost 4 bases, J lost 5 bases, and 7 bases lay in between. The CDR3 has 12 residues. The CDR3 sequence is CASSRLRNTIYF. The CDR3 DNA follows: TGTGCCAGCAGCCGACTCAGAAACACCATATATTTT.

The chain links TRBV5-1 to TRBJ2-2; D not resolved. The CDR3 contains 16 residues. The germline V and J ends were trimmed by 0 bases and 4 bases, with 13 bases remaining between them. Germline assignment: CDR1 SGHRS and CDR2 YFSETQ. DNA of the CDR3: TGCGCCAGCAGCTTGGAAGTTCTCCAGGTCACCGGGGAGCTGTTTTTT. Its protein product is CASSLEVLQVTGELFF. Supplemented by reference TRBV5-1 and TRBJ2-2, the full variable domain reads KAGVTQTPRYLIKTRGQQVTLSCSPISGHRSVSWYQQTPGQGLQFLFEYFSETQRNKGNFPGRFSGRQFSNSRSEMNVSTLELGDSALYLCASSLEVLQVTGELFFGEGSRLTVL.

The chain links TRBV7-8 to TRBJ2-7; no clear D. Germline V gives CDR1 SGHVS, CDR2 FQNEAQ. This CDR3 contains 14 residues. V was trimmed by 7 bases and J by 3 bases, leaving 16 bases between them. CDR3 bases: TGTGCCAGCACCCCCTCGATTATAGTCTACGAGCAGTACTTC. It translates to CASTPSIIVYEQYF.

The gene calls are TRBV19 and TRBJ1-3; D gene unclear. Germline assignment: CDR1 LNHDA and CDR2 SQIVND (reference sequence). V was cut by 7 bases and J by 2 bases, with 15 bases left in between. The CDR3 has 15 residues. The CDR3, as DNA: TGTGCCAGTATGGTGGGCAGGCAAGCTGGAAACACCATATATTTT. Protein: CASMVGRQAGNTIYF.

The genes are TRBV18 and TRBJ1-1; D might be TRBD1 (5 bases). Trimming took off 2 bases at V and 1 base at J, with 5 bases between the two ends. The CDR3 contains 13 residues. Germline CDR1 and CDR2: KGHSH and LQKENI. CDR3 sequence (DNA): TGTGCCAGCTCACCAACAGGGAACACTGAAGCTTTCTTT. This sequence encodes CASSPTGNTEAFF.

The chain couples TRBV7-9 to TRBJ1-2, with 9 nucleotides matching TRBD1. With 3 bases clipped from V and 7 bases from J, the junction kept 6 bases outside the gene matches. From germline, CDR1 is SEHNR and CDR2 FQNEAQ (reference sequence). The CDR3 runs 14 residues. The CDR3 protein is CASSLAGQGSGYTF. In DNA form, the CDR3 reads TGTGCCAGCAGCTTGGCTGGACAGGGGTCTGGCTACACCTTC.

V and J are TRBV24-1 and TRBJ2-1, with D perhaps TRBD2 (5 bases). Germline CDR1 reads KGHDR; CDR2 reads SFDVKD. The CDR3 consists of 16 residues. V was trimmed by 3 bases and J by 6 bases, leaving 17 bases between them. The CDR3 loop reads CATSDGGLSRGNEQFF. The CDR3 DNA sequence: TGTGCCACCAGTGATGGAGGTCTTTCCCGAGGCAATGAGCAGTTCTTC.

This clone was detected only once. The rearrangement uses TRBV19 and TRBJ1-1, with TRBD1 as a possible D gene (5 bases). The germline gives CDR1 LNHDA, CDR2 SQIVND (reference sequence). The CDR3 is 14 amino acids. Deletions cut 3 bases from V and 1 base from J, with 9 bases between. The CDR3 reads CASSMPTGNTEAFF. The DNA of the CDR3 is TGTGCCAGTAGTATGCCTACAGGGAACACTGAAGCTTTCTTT.

The chain recombines TRBV28 with TRBJ2-6, with D perhaps matching TRBD2 (6 bases). Germline values: CDR1 MDHEN, CDR2 SYDVKM. Deletions cut 6 bases from V and 0 bases from J, with 18 bases between. This CDR3 is 18 amino acids long. CDR3 sequence reads: CASSPSWGDRSGANVLTF. DNA for the CDR3: TGTGCCAGCAGCCCGAGCTGGGGGGACCGCTCTGGGGCCAACGTCCTGACTTTC.

This clone is large (0.1 to 1%) in the sample. The chain carries TRBV9 and TRBJ2-7; TRBD2 matches 13 bases. The length of the CDR3 is 15 residues. CDR1 and CDR2 (germline): SGDLS, YYNGEE. Losses at the gene ends were 2 bases for V and 3 bases for J; bases not matched to a gene: 2. CDR3 DNA: TGTGCCAGCAGCGTCGGACTAGCGGGAGTCTACGAGCAGTACTTC. It specifies CASSVGLAGVYEQYF.

This clone was observed once. The DNA is omitted, as the CDR3 cannot be located on it reliably, and the CDR3 follows TCRdb's listing. The V gene is TRBV10-2, the J gene TRBJ2-6; TRBD1, the table's D call, lacks a check against the DNA. Termini included, the CDR3 measures 16 amino acids. Germline-derived CDR1 and CDR2 are WSHSY and SAAADI. CDR3 sequence: CASSGQVGYGANVPTF.

This chain links TRBV10-2 with TRBJ2-5; D possibly corresponds to TRBD2 (6 bases). The CDR3 totals 15 residues. Trimming left V 1 base short and J 7 bases short, with 16 bases between. Looked up from germline, CDR1 is WSHSY and CDR2 is SAAADI. CDR3 residues: CASSELVGLAMTQYF. DNA for the CDR3: TGCGCCAGCAGTGAGTTAGTGGGACTGGCAATGACCCAGTACTTC.

The rearrangement uses TRBV5-1 and TRBJ2-3, with TRBD2 matching 8 bases. The ends lost 4 bases at V and 3 bases at J; junction bases unmatched: 7. The length of the CDR3 is 15 residues. Looked up from germline, CDR1 is SGHRS and CDR2 is YFSETQ. The CDR3 loop is CASSPFGGATDTQYF. The DNA for the CDR3 is TGCGCCAGCAGCCCGTTCGGGGGGGCGACAGATACGCAGTATTTT.

The chain couples TRBV11-2 to TRBJ2-2; D not resolved. Germline loops: CDR1 SGHAT, CDR2 FQNNGV. The CDR3 loop spans 16 amino acids. Between the trimmed V and J ends, which lost 3 bases and 1 base, there was a span of 12 bases. The CDR3 protein is CASSLNRPQNTGELFF. The CDR3 region has the DNA TGTGCCAGCAGCTTGAACAGACCACAGAACACCGGGGAGCTGTTTTTT.

The V and J genes are TRBV3-1 (or the pseudogene TRBV3-2) and TRBJ2-6, with a possible D match to TRBD2 (6 bases). CDR3 length equals 16 residues. The V and J ends lost 6 bases and 0 bases respectively, with 12 bases between them. CDR1 and CDR2 (germline): LGHDT, YNNKEL (reference sequence). CDR3 protein: CASRSGVSSGANVLTF. In DNA form, the CDR3 reads TGTGCCAGCAGGTCGGGGGTTAGCTCTGGGGCCAACGTCCTGACTTTC.

This clone came up a few times. This chain links TRBV5-5 with TRBJ2-1, with TRBD2 matching over 16 bases. CDR1 is SGHKS and CDR2 is YYEKEE in the germline V gene (reference sequence). The junction had 4 bases not matched to a gene; V was cut back by 3 bases and J by 10 bases. The CDR3 has 15 residues. The CDR3 is CASSWGLAGGLEQFF. CDR3 nucleotides: TGTGCCAGCAGCTGGGGACTAGCGGGGGGGCTGGAGCAGTTCTTC.

A single count supports this clone. This chain links TRBV4-1 with TRBJ1-4; possibly TRBD1 for D (5 bases). Trimming took off 1 base at V and 0 bases at J, with 12 bases between the two ends. Germline lookup yields CDR1 MGHRA and CDR2 YSYEKL. CDR3 size: 17 residues. Here the CDR3 DNA reads TGCGCCAGCAGCCAAGTGTTAGGGGTTGCAACTAATGAAAAACTGTTTTTT. This gives the protein CASSQVLGVATNEKLFF.

About this clone itself: Mismatch with germline at one junction end may stem from a read error. The chain joins TRBV7-2 to TRBJ1-5; unclear D gene. The CDR3 is made up of 14 amino acids. Germline assignment: CDR1 SGHTA and CDR2 FQGNSA. DNA of the CDR3: TGTGCCAGCAGCCTAGCCGGGAGCAATCAGCCCCAGCATTTT. This gives the protein CASSLAGSNQPQHF.

DNA for the CDR3: TGTGCCAGCAGCAAATGGACAGGTCAACCTACCAATGAGCAGTTCTTC. This sequence encodes CASSKWTGQPTNEQFF. The chain carries TRBV7-8 and TRBJ2-1, with 7 bases identical to TRBD1. With 5 bases clipped from V and 6 bases from J, the junction kept 13 bases outside the gene matches. The CDR3 totals 16 residues. Germline V CDR1 and CDR2: SGHVS, FQNEAQ.

The rearrangement links TRBV25-1 to TRBJ1-6; D is perhaps TRBD1 (6 bases). Trimming shortened V by 6 bases and J by 10 bases, and 10 bases separated the two germline ends. Per germline, CDR1 MGHDK and CDR2 SYGVNS. The CDR3 has 12 residues. The CDR3, as DNA: TGTGCCAGCAGGCAGACAGGATCACCCCTCCACTTT. Its protein is CASRQTGSPLHF.

The V and J genes are TRBV23-1 and TRBJ1-1, with a weak D call TRBD1 (5 bases). TRBV23-1 is reported as an ORF; its role is uncertain. The CDR3 covers 19 residues. V was trimmed by 6 bases and J by 1 base, leaving 27 bases between them. The CDR3 DNA reads as TGCGCCAGCAGGCTCCCCGGAGGGGTCGGGGCCGGAGGGAACACTGAAGCTTTCTTT. Protein product: CASRLPGGVGAGGNTEAFF.